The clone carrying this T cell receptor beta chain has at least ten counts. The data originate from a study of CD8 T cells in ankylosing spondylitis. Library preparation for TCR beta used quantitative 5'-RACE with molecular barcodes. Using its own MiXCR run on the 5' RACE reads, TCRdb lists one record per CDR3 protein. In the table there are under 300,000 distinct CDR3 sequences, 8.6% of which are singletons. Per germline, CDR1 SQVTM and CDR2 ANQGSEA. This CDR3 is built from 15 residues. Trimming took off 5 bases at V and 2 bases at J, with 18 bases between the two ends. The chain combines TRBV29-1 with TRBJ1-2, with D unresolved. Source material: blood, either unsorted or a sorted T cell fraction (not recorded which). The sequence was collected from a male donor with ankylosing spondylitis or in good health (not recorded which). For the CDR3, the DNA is TGCAGCGTTAGCTCCGGATCAGACTTGAACTATGGCTACACCTTC. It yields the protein CSVSSGSDLNYGYTF.